This TCR beta chain is drawn from a study of T cells in Graves' hyperthyroidism and ophthalmopathy. About the study: Pretreatment peripheral blood was obtained at initial diagnosis.

Study-level points and caveats: Progression to ophthalmopathy was predicted a median of approximately 6.4 months early.

Amplification of TCR beta CDR3 regions used RNA as the template. When the TCR CDR3 underwent first-round RT-PCR, the HTBI primer set was used. Each CDR3 protein gets one entry after TCRdb re-called the multiplex PCR reads with MiXCR. The sample records roughly 750,000 distinct CDR3 sequences, 15% to 20% being singletons. With regard to this clonotype: As yet, its antigen is unknown.

The CDR3 length is 16 residues. The ends were cut back, 5 bases at V and 1 base at J, with 14 bases in the middle. The hyperthyroidism patients had all been newly diagnosed, and their disease duration was under 2 months. Their ages ranged from 18 to 65 years. This TCR derives from a man younger than 35 with Graves' hyperthyroidism. Sequencing was performed on blood. The gene calls are TRBV12-3 or TRBV12-4 and TRBJ2-2; TRBD2 might be the D (6 bases). The CDR3 region has the DNA TGTGCCAGCAGTCAGGAGGGTCGCAGGAACACCGGGGAGCTGTTTTTT. Encoded protein: CASSQEGRRNTGELFF.